The 14 T cell receptor beta chains below come from one sample, sequenced in a study of identical twins. TCRdb passed the 5' RACE reads through MiXCR, listing each CDR3 protein once. The sample consists of under 400,000 distinct CDR3 sequences, roughly 9% of them appearing once. Specimen: naive T cells sorted from blood. All receptors derive from a woman between 50 and 59 years old in good health.

The chain links TRBV2 to TRBJ1-1; the D is unclear. The ends were cut back, 8 bases at V and 0 bases at J, with 10 bases in the middle. CDR3 length: 13 amino acids. Germline V gene lookup returns CDR1 SNHLY and CDR2 FYNNEI. CDR3 coding DNA: TGTGCCAGCGGCAGCGTCATGAACACTGAAGCTTTCTTT. Translation gives CASGSVMNTEAFF.

Ten or more counts support this clonotype. This chain uses TRBV7-7 with TRBJ2-3; 7 bases map to TRBD1. Germline lookup yields CDR1 SSHAT and CDR2 FNYEAQ (reference sequence). The CDR3 runs to 17 residues. V trimming: 2 bases; J trimming: 1 base; junction bases outside the gene matches: 9. The CDR3 sequence: CASSLYPPGQGTDTQYF. DNA of the CDR3: TGTGCCAGCAGCTTATACCCACCCGGACAGGGCACAGATACGCAGTATTTT.

This clonotype has ten or more counts. V and J are TRBV12-3 or TRBV12-4 and TRBJ2-3, with a weak D call TRBD2 (6 bases). Trimming removed 6 bases at V and 2 bases at J, with 15 bases between. The CDR3 is made up of 15 amino acids. The CDR3 is CASSSPGLNTDTQYF. CDR3 in DNA: TGTGCCAGCAGCTCCCCGGGACTTAACACAGATACGCAGTATTTT.

This clonotype was counted at least ten times. This rearrangement joins TRBV10-3 to TRBJ2-7; the match to TRBD1 covers 9 bases. V lost 10 bases and J lost 4; bases outside the gene matches: 8. This CDR3 contains 13 residues. Looked up from germline, CDR1 is ENHRY and CDR2 is SYGVKD. CDR3 in amino acids: CATWGQGVYEQYF. The CDR3 nucleotides are TGTGCCACCTGGGGACAGGGAGTATACGAGCAGTACTTC.

This clonotype was counted many times. This chain connects TRBV27 to TRBJ2-7; tentatively, D is TRBD2 (6 bases). With 5 bases removed from V and 5 bases from J, the gap between germline ends came to 28 bases. This CDR3 has 18 amino acids. The germline CDR1 and CDR2 sequences are MNHEY and SMNVEV (reference sequence). CDR3 in DNA: TGTGCCAGCAGTCCGTATACTGCTAGCGTAAGTGTGGTAGACGAGCAGTACTTC. Its translation: CASSPYTASVSVVDEQYF.

The genes are TRBV5-1 and TRBJ2-1; weak D call: TRBD2 (6 bases). The CDR3 runs to 15 residues. Germline V gives CDR1 SGHRS, CDR2 YFSETQ. V lost 2 bases, J lost 7 bases, and 16 bases lay in between. The CDR3 coding sequence is TGCGCCAGCAGCTTTTCCGGGACTTCCCCGAATGAGCAGTTCTTC. This translates into CASSFSGTSPNEQFF. Looking up the rest from reference TRBV5-1 and TRBJ2-1 gives the full variable domain: KAGVTQTPRYLIKTRGQQVTLSCSPISGHRSVSWYQQTPGQGLQFLFEYFSETQRNKGNFPGRFSGRQFSNSRSEMNVSTLELGDSALYLCASSFSGTSPNEQFFGPGTRLTVL.

This clonotype was counted between two and nine times. The chain joins TRBV18 to TRBJ2-1; D is ambiguous. The CDR3 totals 14 residues. V was pared by 5 bases and J by 9 bases, with 17 bases between. Germline CDR1 and CDR2: KGHSH and LQKENI. CDR3 region: CASSADAHSSEQFF. DNA for the CDR3: TGTGCCAGCTCAGCGGATGCCCACTCAAGTGAGCAGTTCTTC.

This clonotype was picked up a small number of times. One end of the junction is discordant with germline, which a read error may explain. The V gene is TRBV3-1, the J gene TRBJ2-7, with 8 bases lining up with TRBD1. The CDR3 totals 12 residues. Looked up from germline, CDR1 is LGHDT and CDR2 is YNNKEL (reference sequence). The chain's CDR3 is CASSLLGTGLAF. CDR3 in DNA: TGTGCCAGCAGCCTCTTGGGGACAGGTTTGGCTTTC.

The chain uses TRBV15 and TRBJ2-1, with D tentatively TRBD1 or TRBD2 (5 bases each). In germline, CDR1 is LNHNV, CDR2 YYDKDF (reference sequence). V lost 5 bases to trimming and J lost 9 bases, with 11 bases between them. The CDR3 is made up of 12 amino acids. The CDR3 reads CATSWVGGEQFF. CDR3 nucleotide sequence: TGTGCCACCAGCTGGGTTGGGGGTGAGCAGTTCTTC.

J is TRBJ1-1 and V is TRBV30; D gene unclear. V was cut by 2 bases and J by 7 bases, with 8 bases left in between. CDR3 size: 11 residues. CDR1 is GTSNPN and CDR2 is SVGIG in the germline V gene (reference sequence). CDR3 residues: CAWSQNVEAFF. The DNA for the CDR3 is TGTGCCTGGAGTCAGAATGTTGAAGCTTTCTTT.

The chain employs TRBV20-1 and TRBJ1-1, with a tentative D call TRBD1 (5 bases). There are 12 residues in the CDR3. Between the trimmed V and J ends, which lost 0 bases and 6 bases, there was a span of 8 bases. The germline gives CDR1 DFQATT, CDR2 SNEGSKA (reference sequence). CDR3 DNA: TGCAGTGCTAGAGATATGGGACCTGAAGCTTTCTTT. This translates into CSARDMGPEAFF.

This clonotype was recorded a few times. The rearrangement uses TRBV21-1 and TRBJ1-6. TRBV21-1 has pseudogene status. The CDR3 contains 18 residues. CDR3 loop: CASSKARETGRINSPLHF. CDR3 DNA sequence: TGTGCCAGCAGCAAAGCGCGGGAGACCGGACGAATTAATTCACCCCTCCACTTT.

This clonotype has only a few counts. The V gene is TRBV12-5, the J gene TRBJ1-5; possible D gene TRBD1, 6 bases. The V end was cut by 6 bases, the J end by 3 bases, with 15 bases between. CDR1 and CDR2 (germline): LGHNT, FRNRAP. The CDR3 runs to 15 residues. As DNA, the CDR3 is TGTGCTAGTGGACTTGGACAGACAGTCAATCAGCCCCAGCATTTT. Translation: CASGLGQTVNQPQHF.

V gene TRBV12-3 or TRBV12-4 combines with J gene TRBJ1-2; D unclear. This CDR3 has 14 amino acids. The V and J ends lost 4 bases and 1 base respectively, with 10 bases between them. CDR3 in amino acids: CASSWKPDNYGYTF. The CDR3 region has the DNA TGTGCCAGCAGTTGGAAACCAGATAACTATGGCTACACCTTC.